Presented here are 13 T cell receptor beta chains from one specimen sequenced in a study of blood T cell repertoires in COVID-19. The method was immunoSEQ multiplex PCR; TCRdb's version includes in-frame clones alone and lacks a portion of them. Counted here are fewer than 400,000 clones, 90% occurring once; the ten biggest clones make up 2.5% to 3.5%. Sequences were obtained from peripheral blood. The receptors derive from a woman under 40 with COVID-19, enrolled during active disease.

The rearrangement uses TRBV5-1 and TRBJ1-4; 9 bases fit TRBD1. This CDR3 region has 14 residues. Germline CDR1 reads SGHRS; CDR2 reads YFSETQ. The V gene end was trimmed by 4 bases and the J gene end by 7 bases; junction bases not matched to a gene: 5. The CDR3 sequence is CASSPGQGIEKLFF. CDR3 coding DNA: TGCGCCAGCAGCCCAGGACAGGGGATTGAAAAACTGTTTTTT.

This chain connects TRBV9 to TRBJ2-1; 7 nucleotides line up with TRBD2. V was clipped by 4 bases and J by 4 bases; unmatched bases: 8. The CDR3 contains 15 residues. Germline V CDR1 and CDR2: SGDLS, YYNGEE. The CDR3 DNA reads TGTGCCAGCAGCTCTGAGGGAGGGCCGTACAATGAGCAGTTCTTC. It yields the protein CASSSEGGPYNEQFF.

V gene TRBV19 combines with J gene TRBJ2-7, with 7 bases matching TRBD1. The trim removed 3 bases at V and 2 bases at J, leaving 1 base unmatched. CDR3 length: 13 amino acids. CDR1 and CDR2 from the germline V gene are LNHDA and SQIVND (reference sequence). CDR3 sequence (DNA): TGTGCCAGTAGTATGGGACAGCCCTACGAGCAGTACTTC. It codes for CASSMGQPYEQYF.

The rearrangement uses TRBV28 and TRBJ1-4; the D gene is possibly TRBD1 (5 bases). Trimming cost V 5 bases and J 1 base, with 17 bases left between them. This CDR3 spans 17 amino acids. CDR1 and CDR2 (germline): MDHEN, SYDVKM. This chain's CDR3 is CASSRGDYYQTNEKLFF. CDR3 in DNA: TGTGCCAGCAGTCGAGGGGACTATTATCAAACTAATGAAAAACTGTTTTTT.

J is TRBJ1-4 and V is TRBV27; D is ambiguous. The germline V gene encodes CDR1 MNHEY and CDR2 SMNVEV (reference sequence). V was trimmed by 5 bases and J by 0 bases, leaving 10 bases between them. CDR3 length: 15 amino acids. For the CDR3, the DNA is TGTGCCAGCAGTCAGTCGTATGCAACTAATGAAAAACTGTTTTTT. It is translated as CASSQSYATNEKLFF.

The J gene is TRBJ2-7, the V gene TRBV7-2; 8 bases line up with TRBD1. With 1 base clipped from V and 3 bases from J, the junction kept 8 bases outside the gene matches. From germline, CDR1 is SGHTA and CDR2 FQGNSA. This CDR3 region has 16 residues. The CDR3 protein is CASSLGPGGANYEQYF. In DNA form, the CDR3 reads TGTGCCAGCAGCTTAGGACCAGGGGGCGCAAACTACGAGCAGTACTTC. Complete variable domain (other parts from reference TRBV7-2 and TRBJ2-7): GAGVSQSPSNKVTEKGKDVELRCDPISGHTALYWYRQSLGQGLEFLIYFQGNSAPDKSGLPSDRFSAERTGGSVSTLTIQRTQQEDSAVYLCASSLGPGGANYEQYFGPGTRLTVT.

The chain has TRBV7-8 and TRBJ2-2, with 14 nucleotides matching TRBD2. Germline loops: CDR1 SGHVS, CDR2 FQNEAQ. The CDR3 is made up of 18 amino acids. Unmatched junction bases numbered 5, after V lost 0 bases and J lost 5 bases. CDR3: CASSLAGTSGRQTGELFF. In nucleotides, the CDR3 is TGTGCCAGCAGCTTAGCCGGGACTAGCGGGAGACAGACCGGGGAGCTGTTTTTT.

The rearrangement links TRBV2 to TRBJ1-5; D is perhaps TRBD1 (5 bases). The CDR3 is made up of 14 amino acids. The germline gives CDR1 SNHLY, CDR2 FYNNEI. V was shortened by 2 bases and J by 4 bases, with 9 bases between the two germline ends. As DNA, the CDR3 is TGTGCCAGCAGTGAATTTCGGGGGAATCAGCCCCAGCATTTT. As protein: CASSEFRGNQPQHF. The full variable domain, in which reference TRBV2 and TRBJ1-5 provide the parts outside the CDR3, is EPEVTQTPSHQVTQMGQEVILRCVPISNHLYFYWYRQILGQKVEFLVSFYNNEISEKSEIFDDQFSVERPDGSNFTLKIRSTKLEDSAMYFCASSEFRGNQPQHFGDGTRLSIL.

The V call is TRBV27, the J call TRBJ2-7; 8 bases line up with TRBD1. The CDR3 consists of 14 residues. Germline-derived CDR1 and CDR2 are MNHEY and SMNVEV (reference sequence). The trim removed 5 bases at V and 2 bases at J, leaving 5 bases unmatched. The CDR3 spells CASSRQGLTYEQYF. In nucleotides, the CDR3 is TGTGCCAGCAGTAGACAGGGGTTAACCTACGAGCAGTACTTC.

The rearrangement joins TRBV30 to TRBJ1-5, with D possibly TRBD1 on 6 matching bases. Deletions cut 0 bases from V and 6 bases from J, with 12 bases between. Per germline, CDR1 GTSNPN and CDR2 SVGIG (reference sequence). This CDR3 is built from 14 residues. The CDR3 spells CAWSVHRGAQPQHF. CDR3 nucleotides: TGTGCCTGGAGTGTACACCGGGGGGCTCAGCCCCAGCATTTT.

In regard to this clone: An end of the junction does not agree with germline; a read error may underlie this. J is TRBJ2-7 and V is TRBV12-3 or TRBV12-4, with 8 bases fitting TRBD1. The CDR3 is 12 amino acids. The CDR3, as DNA: TGTGCCAGCAGTTCGCCAGGGGGCGATTTGGACTTC. Its translation is CASSSPGGDLDF.

This CDR3 reads CASSPRGDSSYNEQFF. CDR3 nucleotide sequence: TGTGCCAGCAGCCCGCGGGGGGACAGCTCCTACAATGAGCAGTTCTTC. V usage is TRBV13 and J usage is TRBJ2-1, with D possibly being TRBD2 (8 bases). The germline CDR1 and CDR2 sequences are PRHDT and FYEKMQ (reference sequence). There are 16 residues in the CDR3. The germline V and J ends were trimmed by 5 bases and 0 bases, with 14 bases remaining between them. Full variable domain (outside the CDR3, taken from reference TRBV13 and TRBJ2-1): AAGVIQSPRHLIKEKRETATLKCYPIPRHDTVYWYQQGPGQDPQFLISFYEKMQSDKGSIPDRFSAQQFSDYHSELNMSSLELGDSALYFCASSPRGDSSYNEQFFGPGTRLTVL.

The chain uses TRBV11-2 and TRBJ1-4, with D hard to call. V was trimmed by 2 bases and J by 5 bases, leaving 9 bases between them. The germline V gene encodes CDR1 SGHAT and CDR2 FQNNGV. This CDR3 is 14 amino acids long. DNA for the CDR3: TGTGCCAGCAGCTTAAGCCGCCAAAATGAAAAACTGTTTTTT. It yields the protein CASSLSRQNEKLFF.